The next 17 T cell receptor beta chains were all read from a single sample in a study of cytomegalovirus exposure and HLA in healthy donors. Primers: 60 Vbeta forward and 13 Jbeta reverse. Data came from immunoSEQ multiplex PCR; TCRdb stores just in-frame clones and leaves some out. This table has fewer than 200,000 clones, around 80% appearing once. Sequencing used PBMCs. These receptors originate from a woman younger than 35 in good health and CMV-seronegative.

The V call is TRBV28, the J call TRBJ2-1; 13 bases map to TRBD2. Per germline, CDR1 MDHEN and CDR2 SYDVKM. J gave up 7 bases and V 5 bases, and 8 bases lay outside the gene matches. The CDR3 contains 16 residues. CDR3 DNA sequence: TGTGCCAGCAGTCCCGGACTAGCGGGAGACCTTAATGAGCAGTTCTTC. Amino acids: CASSPGLAGDLNEQFF.

The chain combines TRBV11-2 with TRBJ2-3, with 14 nucleotides matching TRBD2. This CDR3 comprises 19 residues. Germline trimming cut 1 base from V and 0 bases from J; bases unmatched to any gene: 6. The V gene's germline CDR1 is SGHAT and CDR2 FQNNGV. CDR3 DNA sequence: TGTGCCAGCAGCTTAGTAGGGACTAGCGGGAGTTCCAGCACAGATACGCAGTATTTT. Protein: CASSLVGTSGSSSTDTQYF.

The chain carries TRBV5-6 and TRBJ2-3; 10 bases map to TRBD1. CDR1 SGHDT and CDR2 YYEEEE come from the germline V gene. The CDR3 has 15 residues. Unmatched junction bases numbered 2, after V lost 4 bases and J lost 0 bases. CDR3 sequence (DNA): TGTGCCAGCAGCCCGGGACAGGGGAGCACAGATACGCAGTATTTT. Translated, it gives CASSPGQGSTDTQYF.

The rearrangement joins TRBV4-3 to TRBJ2-7; TRBD1 aligns across 8 bases. Germline lookup yields CDR1 LGHNA and CDR2 YSLEER. The CDR3 extends over 15 amino acids. Trimming at V came to 4 bases and at J to 0 bases, leaving 5 bases not matched to a gene. CDR3 nucleotide sequence: TGCGCCAGCAGCCCTAAGGACAGGGTCTCCTACGAGCAGTACTTC. It encodes CASSPKDRVSYEQYF.

In its sample, this clone was seen once. The chain carries TRBV28 and TRBJ2-1; 10 bases align to TRBD1. The CDR3 length is 15 residues. V lost 6 bases and J lost 6; bases outside the gene matches: 8. Germline loops: CDR1 MDHEN, CDR2 SYDVKM. CDR3 region: CASSPAGTGVNEQFF. Written as DNA, the CDR3 is TGTGCCAGCAGCCCAGCCGGGACAGGGGTCAATGAGCAGTTCTTC.

The chain carries TRBV2 and TRBJ2-7, with 7 bases that match TRBD1. The V segment lost 8 bases and the J segment 4 bases; nucleotides outside the gene matches: 2. This CDR3 is built from 11 residues. The germline gives CDR1 SNHLY, CDR2 FYNNEI. The chain's CDR3 is CASRTGYEQYV. Written as DNA, the CDR3 is TGTGCCAGCCGGACAGGTTACGAGCAGTACGTC.

The V and J genes are TRBV4-1 and TRBJ2-5, with unresolved D. The CDR3 consists of 13 residues. V gave up 1 base and J gave up 3 bases, with 6 bases separating them. The germline CDR1 and CDR2 sequences are MGHRA and YSYEKL. The CDR3 is CASSQGQKETQYF. The CDR3 nucleotides read TGCGCCAGCAGCCAAGGACAAAAAGAGACCCAGTACTTC.

The chain is built from TRBV5-1 and TRBJ1-3; tentative D call: TRBD1 (6 bases). The V end was cut by 1 base, the J end by 0 bases, with 8 bases between. Germline-derived CDR1 and CDR2 are SGHRS and YFSETQ. The CDR3 sequence is 15 residues long. The CDR3: CASSLTGSSGNTIYF. The CDR3 nucleotides read TGCGCCAGCAGCTTGACAGGGAGCTCTGGAAACACCATATATTTT. Full variable domain (missing parts from reference TRBV5-1 and TRBJ1-3): KAGVTQTPRYLIKTRGQQVTLSCSPISGHRSVSWYQQTPGQGLQFLFEYFSETQRNKGNFPGRFSGRQFSNSRSEMNVSTLELGDSALYLCASSLTGSSGNTIYFGEGSWLTVV.

The V call is TRBV6-6, the J call TRBJ2-7; D might be TRBD2 (6 bases). The ends were cut back, 6 bases at V and 5 bases at J, with 14 bases in the middle. Germline V CDR1 and CDR2: MNHNY, SVGAGI (reference sequence). The CDR3 is 13 residues long. For the CDR3, the DNA is TGTGCCAGCAGCCCGACTAGTCCCAACGAGCAGTACGTC. Its protein is CASSPTSPNEQYV.

The rearrangement links TRBV30 to TRBJ1-1; D is ambiguous. This CDR3 is 14 amino acids long. Trimming pared 2 bases from V and 11 bases from J, leaving 21 bases between. In germline, CDR1 is GTSNPN, CDR2 SVGIG (reference sequence). The DNA for the CDR3 is TGTGCCTGGAGTATCTCGAACTCGGTCCCCTCTGCTTTCTTT. It encodes CAWSISNSVPSAFF.

The table lists this clone with a few counts. The rearrangement links TRBV4-3 to TRBJ1-5; no clear D gene. With 0 bases removed from V and 8 bases from J, the gap between germline ends came to 11 bases. Germline assignment: CDR1 LGHNA and CDR2 YSLEER. The CDR3 is made up of 14 amino acids. This CDR3 reads CASSQEASGKPQHF. Here the CDR3 DNA reads TGCGCCAGCAGCCAAGAGGCCAGCGGGAAGCCCCAGCATTTT.

The chain carries TRBV7-9 and TRBJ2-7; no definite D call. The CDR3 covers 14 residues. Germline V gene sequence: CDR1 SEHNR, CDR2 FQNEAQ (reference sequence). Trimming shortened V by 0 bases and J by 6 bases, and 12 bases separated the two germline ends. In nucleotides, the CDR3 is TGTGCCAGCAGCTTAGCGTCTATGTCCGGCGAGCAGTACTTC. Encoded protein: CASSLASMSGEQYF.

The chain combines TRBV9 with TRBJ1-2; D ambiguous. The germline CDR1 and CDR2 sequences are SGDLS and YYNGEE. V gave up 0 bases and J gave up 14 bases, with 11 bases separating them. The CDR3 totals 11 residues. Here the CDR3 DNA reads TGTGCCAGCAGCGTAGGGAGGGATTATACCTTC. As protein: CASSVGRDYTF.

This CDR3 reads CASSRSSGRNEQFF. The DNA of the CDR3 is TGTGCCAGCAGCCGATCTAGCGGGAGAAATGAGCAGTTCTTC. The chain has TRBV6-5 and TRBJ2-1, with 10 positions matching TRBD2. The trim removed 6 bases at V and 7 bases at J, leaving 6 bases unmatched. The germline gives CDR1 MNHEY, CDR2 SVGAGI. The CDR3 has 14 residues.

J is TRBJ1-1 and V is TRBV21-1. TRBV21-1 is termed a pseudogene. The CDR3 length is 16 residues. The CDR3, as DNA: TGTGCCAGCAGCAAAGCCTTGGACGGCGAGGGCACTGAAGCTTTCTTT. Amino acid sequence: CASSKALDGEGTEAFF.

A word on this clone: At one boundary the junction diverges from the germline segment, which might be a read error. The same CDR3 arises from other DNA sequences in this sample as well. The chain combines TRBV28 with TRBJ1-5, with a possible D match to TRBD1 (5 bases). The germline gives CDR1 MDHEN, CDR2 SYDVKM. The CDR3 runs to 17 residues. The CDR3 here is CASSSYSRGYSNQPQHF. DNA of the CDR3: TGTGCCAGCAGTTCTTATAGTCGGGGGTATAGCAACCAGCCCCAGCATTTT.

The chain links TRBV29-1 to TRBJ1-1; 9 nucleotides align to TRBD1. From germline, CDR1 is SQVTM and CDR2 ANQGSEA. CDR3 length: 16 residues. V was pared by 0 bases and J by 1 base, with 6 bases of the junction left unmatched. CDR3 loop: CSVEDLTGGSNTEAFF. Here the CDR3 DNA reads TGCAGCGTTGAAGATCTCACAGGGGGCTCGAACACTGAAGCTTTCTTT. Looking up the rest from reference TRBV29-1 and TRBJ1-1 gives the full variable domain: SAVISQKPSRDICQRGTSLTIQCQVDSQVTMMFWYRQQPGQSLTLIATANQGSEATYESGFVIDKFPISRPNLTFSTLTVSNMSPEDSSIYLCSVEDLTGGSNTEAFFGQGTRLTVV.